One sample yielded the 26 T cell receptor beta chains listed below, sequenced in a study of OX40 agonist ivuxolimab in advanced cancers. Method: immunoSEQ multiplex PCR; TCRdb's copy keeps in-frame clones and lacks some. The table records about 60,000 clones, around 93% of them present only once. Material: CD4+ or CD8+ T cells sorted from blood, obtained in a trial of the OX40 agonist ivuxolimab. Receptors were obtained from an adult with an advanced solid tumor such as melanoma, head and neck, liver or kidney cancer.

The J gene is TRBJ2-1, the V gene TRBV4-3; 9 bases fit TRBD2. The CDR3 length is 17 residues. With 0 bases clipped from V and 9 bases from J, the junction kept 12 bases outside the gene matches. Germline assignment: CDR1 LGHNA and CDR2 YSLEER. Here the CDR3 reads CASSQDPWGGRVVEQFF. The DNA of the CDR3 is TGCGCCAGCAGCCAAGATCCCTGGGGCGGGAGGGTAGTTGAGCAGTTCTTC.

The chain employs TRBV6-5 and TRBJ2-7, with TRBD1 as a possible D gene (5 bases). V was shortened by 5 bases and J by 6 bases, with 11 bases between the two germline ends. The CDR3 covers 12 residues. Germline V gene data show CDR1 as MNHEY and CDR2 as SVGAGI. The CDR3 region is CASSIQGAEQYF. As DNA, the CDR3 is TGTGCCAGCAGTATTCAGGGCGCCGAGCAGTACTTC.

V usage is TRBV11-1 and J usage is TRBJ1-1; D is unclear. The CDR3 is 12 residues long. The V gene's germline CDR1 is SGHAT and CDR2 FQDESV (reference sequence). The V and J ends lost 5 bases and 1 base respectively, with 5 bases between them. In nucleotides, the CDR3 is TGTGCCAGCAGCCCGGGGAACACTGAAGCTTTCTTT. Protein sequence: CASSPGNTEAFF. Looking up the rest from reference TRBV11-1 and TRBJ1-1 gives the full variable domain: EAEVAQSPRYKITEKSQAVAFWCDPISGHATLYWYRQILGQGPELLVQFQDESVVDDSQLPKDRFSAERLKGVDSTLKIQPAELGDSAMYLCASSPGNTEAFFGQGTRLTVV.

The genes are TRBV11-1 and TRBJ2-5; perhaps D is TRBD1 or TRBD2 (5 bases each). Germline loops: CDR1 SGHAT, CDR2 FQDESV (reference sequence). V shed 4 bases and J shed 2 bases, with 20 bases lying between them. The CDR3 loop spans 17 amino acids. CDR3 DNA: TGTGCCAGCAGCTGGAGGCCCAGGGTGGGGGAACAAGAGACCCAGTACTTC. Translated, it gives CASSWRPRVGEQETQYF.

This clone was seen once. The chain links TRBV15 to TRBJ1-1, with 7 bases aligning to TRBD1. In germline, CDR1 is LNHNV, CDR2 YYDKDF (reference sequence). Trimming took 1 base from V and 5 from J; bases not matched to a gene: 10. The CDR3 is 16 residues long. CDR3 bases: TGTGCCACCAGCAGAGGAACCCAGGGGGGTGGGACTGAAGCTTTCTTT. Translating it yields CATSRGTQGGGTEAFF. Based on the CDR3 plus reference TRBV15 and TRBJ1-1, the full variable domain is DAMVIQNPRYQVTQFGKPVTLSCSQTLNHNVMYWYQQKSSQAPKLLFHYYDKDFNNEADTPDNFQSRRPNTSFCFLDIRSPGLGDTAMYLCATSRGTQGGGTEAFFGQGTRLTVV.

This chain links TRBV5-6 with TRBJ1-2; unclear D gene. Germline values: CDR1 SGHDT, CDR2 YYEEEE. V was trimmed by 4 bases and J by 2 bases, leaving 21 bases between them. This CDR3 is built from 17 residues. The CDR3, as DNA: TGTGCCAGCAGCCGACTCCCGGAAACCGCGGAGAACTATGGCTACACCTTC. This codes for CASSRLPETAENYGYTF.

This clone was recorded only once. The rearrangement uses TRBV7-9 and TRBJ1-2, with a tentative D call TRBD1 (5 bases). The V end was cut by 3 bases, the J end by 13 bases, with 12 bases between. The CDR3 extends over 11 amino acids. CDR1 and CDR2 (germline): SEHNR, FQNEAQ (reference sequence). In DNA, the CDR3 is TGTGCCAGCAGCTTTTCTTTGGGACTCACCTTC. As protein: CASSFSLGLTF.

The CDR3 DNA reads as TGTGCCAGCAGCTTAAGTGCAGGCGCGAACACCGGGGAGCTGTTTTTT. Translating gives CASSLSAGANTGELFF. The rearrangement links TRBV11-2 to TRBJ2-2; D is unclear. Germline CDR1 reads SGHAT; CDR2 reads FQNNGV. The CDR3 is 16 residues long. Trimming shortened V by 2 bases and J by 0 bases, and 10 bases separated the two germline ends.

This chain links TRBV27 with TRBJ1-1; D not certain. Looked up from germline, CDR1 is MNHEY and CDR2 is SMNVEV (reference sequence). Trimming cost V 2 bases and J 5 bases, with 9 bases left between them. CDR3 length: 13 residues. This CDR3 reads CASSLAEATEAFF. The CDR3 region has the DNA TGTGCCAGCAGTTTAGCAGAGGCAACTGAAGCTTTCTTT.

By share of the sample, this clone is medium-sized. The V gene is TRBV6-5, the J gene TRBJ1-1; D remains unclear. The V gene lost 7 bases and the J gene lost 3 bases, with 18 bases spanning the gap. Germline lookup yields CDR1 MNHEY and CDR2 SVGAGI. The CDR3 loop spans 15 amino acids. CDR3 protein: CASTPPHRGDTEAFF. CDR3 sequence (DNA): TGTGCCAGCACCCCGCCCCATCGGGGAGACACTGAAGCTTTCTTT.

This chain uses TRBV28 with TRBJ1-2; 7 bases map to TRBD1. Germline-derived CDR1 and CDR2 are MDHEN and SYDVKM. Trimming cost V 7 bases and J 8 bases; bases outside gene matches: 7. The CDR3 is made up of 12 amino acids. The CDR3 loop is CASTQGGWGYTF. In nucleotides, the CDR3 is TGTGCCAGCACCCAGGGGGGTTGGGGCTACACCTTC.

The rearrangement joins TRBV28 to TRBJ2-6; weak D call: TRBD2 (6 bases). V lost 3 bases to trimming and J lost 0 bases, with 12 bases between them. This CDR3 region has 17 residues. The germline V gene has CDR1 MDHEN and CDR2 SYDVKM. The CDR3 region is CASSFGGGHSGANVLTF. CDR3 in DNA: TGTGCCAGCAGTTTTGGGGGAGGACACTCTGGGGCCAACGTCCTGACTTTC.

This chain connects TRBV6-5 to TRBJ2-1; TRBD1 might be the D (5 bases). Germline V gene sequence: CDR1 MNHEY, CDR2 SVGAGI. V was shortened by 2 bases and J by 7 bases, with 6 bases between the two germline ends. The CDR3 runs 12 residues. CDR3 sequence (DNA): TGTGCCAGCAGTTACAAGGGGAATGAGCAGTTCTTC. Protein sequence: CASSYKGNEQFF.

This chain joins TRBV5-1 and TRBJ1-1; a weak D match, TRBD1 (5 bases). Germline-derived CDR1 and CDR2 are SGHRS and YFSETQ. Trimming left V 4 bases short and J 1 base short, with 8 bases between. The length of the CDR3 is 13 residues. The CDR3 loop reads CASSKGKNTEAFF. DNA for the CDR3: TGCGCCAGCAGCAAGGGGAAGAACACTGAAGCTTTCTTT.

The chain couples TRBV7-8 to TRBJ2-5, with 10 nucleotides matching TRBD2. The junction had 13 bases not matched to a gene; V was cut back by 4 bases and J by 11 bases. This CDR3 region has 15 residues. Germline V CDR1 and CDR2: SGHVS, FQNEAQ. The CDR3 spells CASSSPITSGDEQYF. Written as DNA, the CDR3 is TGTGCCAGCAGCTCCCCGATCACTAGCGGGGATGAGCAGTACTTC. Variable domain in full (rest from reference TRBV7-8 and TRBJ2-5): GAGVSQSPRYKVAKRGQDVALRCDPISGHVSLFWYQQALGQGPEFLTYFQNEAQLDKSGLPSDRFFAERPEGSVSTLKIQRTQQEDSAVYLCASSSPITSGDEQYFGPGTRLLVL.

The gene calls are TRBV7-9 and TRBJ2-1, with unresolved D. This CDR3 region has 12 residues. V lost 5 bases, J lost 4 bases, and 6 bases lay in between. Per germline, CDR1 SEHNR and CDR2 FQNEAQ (reference sequence). DNA for the CDR3: TGTGCCAGCAGCCAATCTTACAATGAGCAGTTCTTC. This translates into CASSQSYNEQFF.

The V gene is TRBV9, the J gene TRBJ2-3; 10 bases are shared with TRBD2. In germline, CDR1 is SGDLS, CDR2 YYNGEE. After removal of 8 bases from V and 1 base from J, the junction contained 4 bases not matched to a gene. The length of the CDR3 is 14 residues. DNA of the CDR3: TGTGCCAGTGCTGGGACTAGCGGCACAGATACGCAGTATTTT. The encoded protein is CASAGTSGTDTQYF.

This chain links TRBV2 with TRBJ1-3; D unclear. V was cut by 0 bases and J by 7 bases, with 10 bases left in between. The V gene's germline CDR1 is SNHLY and CDR2 FYNNEI. This CDR3 is 14 amino acids long. CDR3 bases: TGTGCCAGCAGTGAAGCCGCCAGTATCAACACCATATATTTT. Its translation is CASSEAASINTIYF.

The rearrangement uses TRBV11-1 and TRBJ1-1; unclear D gene. Germline V gives CDR1 SGHAT, CDR2 FQDESV (reference sequence). The V gene lost 3 bases and the J gene lost 1 base, with 6 bases spanning the gap. CDR3 length equals 13 residues. Written as DNA, the CDR3 is TGTGCCAGCAGCTTTCCGGGGAACACTGAAGCTTTCTTT. Its translation is CASSFPGNTEAFF.

This rearrangement joins TRBV14 to TRBJ2-7; 11 nucleotides line up with TRBD1. The CDR3 loop spans 16 amino acids. Per the germline V gene, CDR1 is SGHDN and CDR2 is FVKESK. The J segment lost 3 bases and the V segment lost 1 base, leaving 5 bases of the junction unmatched. The CDR3 nucleotides are TGTGCCAGCAGCCAAGGGGCCGGGACAGGGGGCTACGAGCAGTACTTC. It codes for CASSQGAGTGGYEQYF.

The rearrangement joins TRBV7-9 to TRBJ2-5; D might be TRBD2 (6 bases). Germline-derived CDR1 and CDR2 are SEHNR and FQNEAQ (reference sequence). With 5 bases removed from V and 1 base from J, the gap between germline ends came to 17 bases. There are 16 residues in the CDR3. In DNA form, the CDR3 reads TGTGCCAGCAGCACGACCTTCGCGGGACTCCAAGAGACCCAGTACTTC. Encoded protein: CASSTTFAGLQETQYF.

The J gene is TRBJ1-2, the V gene TRBV7-8, with D perhaps matching TRBD1 (6 bases). Germline lookup yields CDR1 SGHVS and CDR2 FQNEAQ. This CDR3 is 15 amino acids long. The ends were cut back, 1 base at V and 4 bases at J, with 13 bases in the middle. The DNA of the CDR3 is TGTGCCAGCAGCTTAGGAGGGGGAGTCCTCTATGGCTACACCTTC. As protein: CASSLGGGVLYGYTF.

The gene calls are TRBV5-1 and TRBJ1-2; D call uncertain. V was pared by 4 bases and J by 4 bases, with 11 bases between. CDR1 is SGHRS, CDR2 YFSETQ, per germline. This CDR3 region has 13 residues. For the CDR3, the DNA is TGCGCCAGCAGCCCGACGGAACCCTATGGCTACACCTTC. It codes for CASSPTEPYGYTF.

This clone was seen only once. The chain uses TRBV15 and TRBJ2-7, with 9 bases identical to TRBD2. With V trimmed by 5 bases and J by 4 bases, 21 bases remained unmatched. Per the germline V gene, CDR1 is LNHNV and CDR2 is YYDKDF (reference sequence). The CDR3 totals 19 residues. The CDR3 DNA sequence: TGTGCCACCAGCCCCGAAGGAGCGGGAGGTCTTGGGCGATCATACGAGCAGTACTTC. It encodes CATSPEGAGGLGRSYEQYF.

The CDR3 spells CSGVLGLDEQYF. In DNA, the CDR3 is TGCAGCGGGGTCCTGGGCCTAGACGAGCAGTACTTC. This chain links TRBV29-1 with TRBJ2-7; no clear D gene. The germline V gene has CDR1 SQVTM and CDR2 ANQGSEA. CDR3 length equals 12 residues. V was shortened by 7 bases and J by 5 bases, with 15 bases between the two germline ends.

The chain links TRBV29-1 to TRBJ1-1; TRBD1 matches 8 bases. The CDR3 runs 14 residues. V shed 6 bases and J 4 bases; nucleotides not matched to a gene: 10. Germline CDR1 reads SQVTM; CDR2 reads ANQGSEA. For the CDR3, the DNA is TGCAGCGTGCCACAGGGGGGTGGATCCACTGAAGCTTTCTTT. Its translation: CSVPQGGGSTEAFF. The full variable domain, rest sourced from reference TRBV29-1 and TRBJ1-1, is SAVISQKPSRDICQRGTSLTIQCQVDSQVTMMFWYRQQPGQSLTLIATANQGSEATYESGFVIDKFPISRPNLTFSTLTVSNMSPEDSSIYLCSVPQGGGSTEAFFGQGTRLTVV.